This record covers a single T cell receptor beta chain. The sample belongs to a study of blood T cells in healthy people across ages. PCR was performed a second time for 7 to 11 cycles using a sample-barcoded 5' primer and a J-beta primer mix. From the 5' RACE reads, TCRdb called clonotypes with MiXCR, one entry per CDR3 protein. Of around 850,000 distinct CDR3 sequences listed, 35% to 40% are singletons. The CDR3 has 15 residues. V was trimmed by 6 bases and J by 11 bases, leaving 25 bases between them. This TCR came from a man younger than 35 in good health. The gene calls are TRBV12-3 or TRBV12-4 and TRBJ2-5; D possibly matches TRBD1 or TRBD2 (6 bases each). The sample taken for sequencing was blood. CDR3 region: CASRSGALRIYEQYF. As DNA, the CDR3 is TGTGCCAGCAGATCGGGGGCGCTCCGAATCTATGAGCAGTACTTC.